This TCR beta chain was recovered during a study of blood T cell repertoires in COVID-19. Overall study: Sites across the United States, Italy and Spain contributed samples from acute and convalescent COVID-19.

The CDR3 runs 17 residues. The germline V and J ends were trimmed by 1 base and 7 bases, with 18 bases remaining between them. Germline lookup yields CDR1 SGHDT and CDR2 YYEEEE. Under the authors' procedure: Nucleated cell number was recorded as an estimate derived from reference gene primer amplification. Assay used: immunoSEQ multiplex PCR; TCRdb lists only in-frame clones, some missing. V and J calls and clone size are those listed in that table; D and trimming were worked out from the DNA. The repertoire consists of under 200,000 clones, with about 80% occurring once and the leading ten covering more than 10%. Participants were aged about 18 to 100 years, lived in 20 to 30 US areas, and enrolled virtually. All recovered Cohort 3 donors got two negative PCRs, got clearance, or saw symptom resolution.

The rearrangement joins TRBV5-6 to TRBJ1-6, with D tentatively TRBD1 (5 bases). This TCR was recovered from a man aged 45-65 years who had recovered from COVID-19. The source material was PBMCs or T cells enriched from blood (not recorded which). The CDR3 sequence: CASSLRGGVSKNSPLHF. As DNA, the CDR3 is TGTGCCAGCAGCTTGCGGGGGGGTGTATCTAAGAATTCACCCCTCCACTTT. The whole variable domain, remainder taken from reference TRBV5-6 and TRBJ1-6, is DAGVTQSPTHLIKTRGQQVTLRCSPKSGHDTVSWYQQALGQGPQFIFQYYEEEERQRGNFPDRFSGHQFPNYSSELNVNALLLGDSALYLCASSLRGGVSKNSPLHFGNGTRLTVT.